The entry below gives a single TCR beta chain sequence along with its context. The antigen remains unidentified. Second-dose recipients at about 4 or about 12 weeks were treated as one pooled group. Trimming pared 1 base from V and 10 bases from J, leaving 11 bases between. Germline CDR1 MNHEY, CDR2 SMNVEV (reference sequence). The CDR3 extends over 14 amino acids. The source of the sample is a study of T cell responses to AZD1222 COVID-19 vaccine. Notes on the study in general: Donors were chiefly white British, with a greater number of females, and clonal diversity was perhaps underestimated. No day 14 peak samples; only post-peak repertoires were characterized. Seropositive AZD1222 recipients at baseline numbered only five or six.

Profiling relied on immunoSEQ multiplex PCR, and the TCRdb table lists in-frame clones only, not all of them. The table has 95,000 to 110,000 clones, roughly 90% seen once; the top ten hold under 10%. The sequences come from peripheral blood, collected 28 days after the second AZD1222 dose. The TCR originated in an adult who received the AZD1222 COVID-19 vaccine. The chain joins TRBV27 to TRBJ1-6; D possibly corresponds to TRBD1 (5 bases). The DNA of the CDR3 is TGTGCCAGCAGTTTATTGCAGGGACGATCACCCCTCCACTTT. This sequence encodes CASSLLQGRSPLHF.